This T cell receptor (beta chain) is from a study of T cells in Graves' hyperthyroidism and ophthalmopathy. The sample holds many counts of this clonotype. Trimming removed 2 bases from V and 11 bases from J, with 15 bases in between. This CDR3 contains 13 residues. Germline V gene sequence: CDR1 SGHTA, CDR2 FQGNSA. Template material for amplifying TCR beta CDR3 regions consisted of RNA transcripts. Initially, a first-round RT-PCR of the TCR CDR3 employed the HTBI primer set. TCRdb reprocessed the multiplex PCR reads with MiXCR, giving one entry per CDR3 protein. This table holds under 200,000 distinct CDR3 sequences, roughly 9.4% found once.

Sequenced sample: blood. The chain has TRBV7-2 and TRBJ1-1; D ambiguous. This TCR derives from a woman between 18 and 29 years old with Graves' hyperthyroidism that later progressed to Graves' ophthalmopathy. The CDR3 DNA follows: TGTGCCAGCAGCTTACCAGGTCGGCAGCGGGCTTTCTTT. Translating gives CASSLPGRQRAFF.